Listed below are T cell receptor beta chains from one sample, sequenced in a study of blood T cell repertoires in COVID-19. Here immunoSEQ multiplex PCR was the method, and the copy in TCRdb shows in-frame clones only, minus some. The data contain around 300,000 clones, around 87% of them singletons. The sequenced sample was PBMCs or T cells enriched from blood (not recorded which). These receptors all stem from a woman younger than 30 with acute COVID-19. CDR3s include the opening cysteine and the closing phenylalanine or tryptophan.

V gene: TRBV5-1
J gene: TRBJ2-3
CDR3 protein: CASSPGQFSTDTQYF

V gene: TRBV6-6
J gene: TRBJ2-7
CDR3 protein: CASRETGLGYEQYF

V gene: TRBV2
J gene: TRBJ2-1
CDR3 protein: CASSEDGPSYNEQFF

V gene: TRBV6-5
J gene: TRBJ1-4
CDR3 protein: CASSNGQGAYEKLFF

V gene: TRBV13
J gene: TRBJ1-1
CDR3 protein: CASSLGRGNTEAFF

V gene: TRBV27
J gene: TRBJ2-7
CDR3 protein: CASSLAGGPRYYEQYF

V gene: TRBV7-9
J gene: TRBJ1-1
CDR3 protein: CASSIRSRGSGNTEAFF

V gene: TRBV4-1
J gene: TRBJ2-2
CDR3 protein: CASSHRTTDKNTGELFF

V gene: TRBV30
J gene: TRBJ2-3
CDR3 protein: CAWSVGSARIQSTQYF

V gene: TRBV24-1
J gene: TRBJ2-7
CDR3 protein: CATSPEGCRTGGYEQYF

V gene: TRBV10-2
J gene: TRBJ2-6
CDR3 protein: CASRLKDRGLGANVLTF

V gene: TRBV20-1
J gene: TRBJ1-2
CDR3 protein: CSASTGAGYGYTF

V gene: TRBV3-1/TRBV3-2
J gene: TRBJ2-3
CDR3 protein: CASSQERLASTDTQYF

V gene: TRBV27
J gene: TRBJ2-5
CDR3 protein: CASSLGLAGGIQETQYF

V gene: TRBV5-6
J gene: TRBJ1-4
CDR3 protein: CASSGIRGNNEKLFF

V gene: TRBV11-3
J gene: TRBJ1-4
CDR3 protein: CASSAGELFF

V gene: TRBV7-3
J gene: TRBJ2-1
CDR3 protein: CASSPRQALRNEQFF

V gene: TRBV7-3
J gene: TRBJ2-1
CDR3 protein: CASSLTGAADEQFF

V gene: TRBV6-5
J gene: TRBJ1-1
CDR3 protein: CASSYQGWNTEAFF

V gene: TRBV28
J gene: TRBJ2-7
CDR3 protein: CASTSRRPPYEQYF